The rows below give T cell receptor beta chains drawn from one sample of a study of molecular identifiers for immune sequencing clone quantification. A single record per CDR3 protein comes from TCRdb applying MiXCR to the PCR reads. The sample shows tens of thousands of distinct CDR3 sequences, just over 35% of them seen only once. The sample taken for sequencing was naive CD8+ T cells from blood, with Jurkat cell RNA spiked in. Receptors originate from a human donor in good health. Some libraries in this study had Jurkat cell RNA spiked in. Both conserved end residues are part of each CDR3.

v_gene: TRBV4-1; len: 16; CDR3aa: CASSQDHGAGANVQTF
v_gene: TRBV6-2/TRBV6-3; len: 15; CDR3aa: CASSLTGGFNNEQFF
v_gene: TRBV11-2; len: 13; CDR3aa: CATFSGTGGVQYF
v_gene: TRBV7-8; len: 11; CDR3aa: CASSSGGPQHF
v_gene: TRBV12-3/TRBV12-4; len: 15; CDR3aa: CASNTRGSGANVLTF
v_gene: TRBV7-9; len: 13; CDR3aa: CASSPPHMVEQYF
v_gene: TRBV10-3; len: 15; CDR3aa: CAISESSVVGHEQYF
v_gene: TRBV29-1; len: 14; CDR3aa: CSVEEGTGGNEQFF
v_gene: TRBV7-7; len: 16; CDR3aa: CASSLSASEFPGELFF
v_gene: TRBV7-6; len: 16; CDR3aa: CASSLGPGGLGNEQFF
v_gene: TRBV10-3; len: 12; CDR3aa: CAISVDNTEAFF
v_gene: TRBV28; len: 13; CDR3aa: CASSVPENQPQHF
v_gene: TRBV10-3; len: 13; CDR3aa: CAISESWEGDRYF
v_gene: TRBV11-2; len: 12; CDR3aa: CASSPPSYELYF
v_gene: TRBV13; len: 16; CDR3aa: CASSSQGGRNTGELFF
v_gene: TRBV4-2; len: 13; CDR3aa: CASSQPGYNEQFF
v_gene: TRBV27; len: 14; CDR3aa: CASSLRGPAYEQYF
v_gene: TRBV10-1; len: 20; CDR3aa: CASSESMRGGTSGNTDTQYF
v_gene: TRBV29-1; len: 12; CDR3aa: CSVSEGDSEQFF
v_gene: TRBV9; len: 15; CDR3aa: CASSLSVSGANVLTF
v_gene: TRBV28; len: 16; CDR3aa: CASSPRTGPRTGELFF
v_gene: TRBV4-3; len: 13; CDR3aa: CASSQVESSALHF
v_gene: TRBV2; len: 13; CDR3aa: CASRTSSTDTQYF
v_gene: TRBV3-1; len: 11; CDR3aa: CASSQLGKQFF
v_gene: TRBV28; len: 15; CDR3aa: CASRLGSWRGYEQYF
v_gene: TRBV6-6; len: 15; CDR3aa: CASSLAGRAYNEQFF
v_gene: TRBV28; len: 17; CDR3aa: CASSLWAGTGETGELFF
v_gene: TRBV5-3; len: 13; CDR3aa: CASSSGQKETQNF
v_gene: TRBV27; len: 15; CDR3aa: CASSLSWGQGYEQYF
v_gene: TRBV27; len: 15; CDR3aa: CASSLVGATNEKLFF
v_gene: TRBV9; len: 15; CDR3aa: CASSPSGGGADTQYF
v_gene: TRBV12-3/TRBV12-4; len: 14; CDR3aa: CASTQVGIGDTQYF
v_gene: TRBV28; len: 14; CDR3aa: CASSPRTGGGEQYF
v_gene: TRBV19; len: 15; CDR3aa: CASSIRDTPYNEQFF
v_gene: TRBV9; len: 15; CDR3aa: CASSVGGAPTGELFF
v_gene: TRBV7-2; len: 16; CDR3aa: CASSLGWTARTDTQYF
v_gene: TRBV4-3; len: 14; CDR3aa: CASSQLQGADEQYF
v_gene: TRBV5-6; len: 14; CDR3aa: CASRSGTGGSEAFF
v_gene: TRBV7-2; len: 14; CDR3aa: CASSIGLAGYEQYF
v_gene: TRBV6-6; len: 13; CDR3aa: CASRSRTGTEAFF
v_gene: TRBV27; len: 14; CDR3aa: CASGYDANTGELFF